The present T cell receptor (beta chain) was sequenced within a study of cytomegalovirus exposure and HLA in healthy donors. Whole-study findings and limits: Researchers counted roughly 150 TCR beta chains as cytomegalovirus-associated.

PCR used 60 Vbeta primers and 13 Jbeta primers. Assay: immunoSEQ multiplex PCR; the TCRdb copy retains only in-frame clones and omits some. The data show 150,000 to 200,000 clones, approximately 71% seen once. Regarding this clone: Antigen: not known.

This sequence originates from a male donor in good health and CMV-seronegative. Sequencing input: PBMCs.

This CDR3 reads CASMGGRANFETQYF. CDR3 DNA: TGTGCCAGCATGGGTGGGAGGGCCAACTTCGAGACCCAGTACTTC. The chain couples TRBV2 to TRBJ2-5; 7 bases match TRBD2. Germline CDR1 SNHLY, CDR2 FYNNEI. The CDR3 loop spans 15 amino acids. The ends lost 7 bases at V and 5 bases at J; junction bases unmatched: 13.